The entry that follows covers one TCR beta chain sequence. Its antigen is not yet known. According to the germline V gene, CDR1 reads ENHRY and CDR2 reads SYGVKD. There are 13 amino acids in the CDR3, from cysteine to phenylalanine inclusive. DNA for this receptor is not on file. The entry originates in a study of synovial regulatory T cells in juvenile arthritis (dated by TCRdb to the mid-2010s). Background on the whole study: Of the sequenced patients, three were therapy-naive, one was treated with methotrexate plus infliximab, several were treated with methotrexate, and one lacked treatment information. The study compared the TCRbeta CDR3 repertoires of blood iaTreg cells, other blood Treg cells and synovial fluid Treg cells taken from matched patient samples. Although effector T cell subsets in the cohort were also sequenced for comparisons, the Treg dataset on its own covers only blood and synovial fluid Treg cells. The TCR repertoire comparisons covered Treg and Teff subsets from about 11 JIA patients with active disease.

To prepare the library, the immunoSEQ multiplex PCR assay was applied. Adaptive Biotechnologies carried out the TCRbeta CDR3 sequencing. The paper's processing steps were these. Repertoire similarity was assessed with the Chao-modified Jaccard index and with the median clonotype overlap from 200 random subsamples of equal sample size. Similarity analyses were performed using either productive nucleotide sequences or in silico-translated amino acid sequences. Hierarchical clustering with single linkage and t-SNE based on Chao-modified Jaccard distances were used to compare repertoires. Repertoire diversity was quantified with the Renyi index, after sample size normalisation, across a range of alpha values. TCRdb mirrors the immuneACCESS table, restricted to in-frame sequences. Some clones are absent from its copies; in checked studies, under half trace to an unresolved V gene, and the reason for the others is unknown. Clonal size and the V and J genes are those of that table, whereas D and trimming came from the DNA. The sample table on file contains 8,000 to 10,000 clones. The leading ten clones occupy 0.35% of the sample.

Points the paper makes about the study in general: iaTreg TCR repertoires were found to be largely private across patients and to partially overlap with synovial Teff and blood CPL repertoires. More CDR3 sequences were shared by synovial Treg cells with iaTreg cells than with other blood Treg cells, and a closer relation was confirmed by Chao-Jaccard similarity. Lower TCR diversity was observed in blood iaTreg cells than in other blood Treg cells, consistent with antigen-driven expansion.

TCR repertoire donors were approximately 11 juvenile idiopathic arthritis patients with active disease who had not reached inactive disease, 3 polyarticular and 8 oligoarticular. A median age of roughly 11 years (range about 2.4-22.9) and a median disease duration of around seven years (range 0.2-19.1) were recorded for the TCR-sequenced patients. Samples for TCR repertoire analysis came from two centres in Italy. Peripheral blood mononuclear cells were isolated using a Histopaque-1077 density gradient and were cryopreserved in about 90% FCS with about 10% DMSO. Sequencing used Treg cells from blood. Per the publication, the cell subset or site label means: remaining (HLA-DR-negative) circulating blood Treg cells. The chain couples TRBV10-3 to TRBJ2-7; TCRdb picks TRBD1, but there is no DNA to check that call. This TCR derives from a donor aged 2-35 years with juvenile idiopathic arthritis. The CDR3 has the sequence CAITGGGNYEQYF.